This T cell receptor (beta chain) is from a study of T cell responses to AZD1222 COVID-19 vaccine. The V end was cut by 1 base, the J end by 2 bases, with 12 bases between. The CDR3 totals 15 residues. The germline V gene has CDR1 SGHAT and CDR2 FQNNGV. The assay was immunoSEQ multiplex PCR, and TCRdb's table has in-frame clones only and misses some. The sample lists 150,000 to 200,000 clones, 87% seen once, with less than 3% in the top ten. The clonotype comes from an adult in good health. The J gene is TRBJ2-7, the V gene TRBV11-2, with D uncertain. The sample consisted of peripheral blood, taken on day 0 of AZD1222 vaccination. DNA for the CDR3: TGTGCCAGCAGCTTAGTTGTCCTTGGGACCTACGAGCAGTACTTC. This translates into CASSLVVLGTYEQYF.